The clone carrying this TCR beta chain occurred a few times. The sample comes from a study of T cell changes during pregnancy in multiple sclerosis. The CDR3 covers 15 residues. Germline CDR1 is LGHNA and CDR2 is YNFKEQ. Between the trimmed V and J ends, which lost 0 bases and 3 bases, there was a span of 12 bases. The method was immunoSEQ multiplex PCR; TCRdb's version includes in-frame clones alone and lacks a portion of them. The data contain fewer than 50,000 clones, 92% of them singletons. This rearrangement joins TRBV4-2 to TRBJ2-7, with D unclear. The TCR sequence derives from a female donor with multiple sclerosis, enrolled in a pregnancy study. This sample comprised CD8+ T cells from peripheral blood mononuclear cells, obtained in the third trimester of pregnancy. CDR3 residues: CASSQEIGAVYEQYF. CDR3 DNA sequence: TGTGCCAGCAGCCAAGAGATTGGCGCGGTCTACGAGCAGTACTTC.